In this sample, the clone carrying this T cell receptor beta chain turned up a few times. The antigen is unknown. The data were taken from a study of T cell responses to AZD1222 COVID-19 vaccine. Across the whole study: The analysis combined second doses at about 4 or about 12 weeks. General study points: Two AZD1222 doses significantly raised spike-specific TCR breadth and depth over controls.

Trimming left V 3 bases short and J 1 base short, with 10 bases between. There are 15 residues in the CDR3. Per the germline V gene, CDR1 is LNHDA and CDR2 is SQIVND (reference sequence). Produced via immunoSEQ multiplex PCR; TCRdb's table is partial and in-frame only. The sample has 90,000 to 100,000 clones, approximately 91% seen once. The receptor was derived from an adult in good health. The input for sequencing was peripheral blood, taken on day 0 of AZD1222 vaccination. The gene calls are TRBV19 and TRBJ2-1, with D tentatively TRBD2 (5 bases). The CDR3 bases are TGTGCCAGTAGTATCGGAGGCCGATCCTACAATGAGCAGTTCTTC. Encoded protein: CASSIGGRSYNEQFF. Supplemented by reference TRBV19 and TRBJ2-1, the full variable domain reads DGGITQSPKYLFRKEGQNVTLSCEQNLNHDAMYWYRQDPGQGLRLIYYSQIVNDFQKGDIAEGYSVSREKKESFPLTVTSAQKNPTAFYLCASSIGGRSYNEQFFGPGTRLTVL.